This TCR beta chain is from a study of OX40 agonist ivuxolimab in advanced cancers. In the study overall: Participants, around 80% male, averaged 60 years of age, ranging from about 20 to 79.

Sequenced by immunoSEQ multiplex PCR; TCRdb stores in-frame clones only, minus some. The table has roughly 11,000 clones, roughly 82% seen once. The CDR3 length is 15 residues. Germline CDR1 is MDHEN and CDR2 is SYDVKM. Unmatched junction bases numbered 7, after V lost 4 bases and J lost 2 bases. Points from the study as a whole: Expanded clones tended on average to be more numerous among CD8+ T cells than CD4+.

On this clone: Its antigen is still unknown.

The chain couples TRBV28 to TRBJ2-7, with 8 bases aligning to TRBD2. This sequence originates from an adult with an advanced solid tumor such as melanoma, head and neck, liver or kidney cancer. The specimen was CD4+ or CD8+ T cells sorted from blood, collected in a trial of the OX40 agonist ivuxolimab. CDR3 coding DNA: TGTGCCAGCAGTTCCAAGCGGGAGTGGACCTACGAGCAGTACTTC. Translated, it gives CASSSKREWTYEQYF.